This T cell receptor (beta chain) derives from a study of shared clonotypes between healthy human individuals. Study-wide background: The donors, two women and three men, were aged 18 to 49.

At the deep level, the assay was run. The repertoire was sequenced with immunoSEQ multiplex PCR; TCRdb's copy has only in-frame clones and lacks some. The sample lists about 1,900,000 clones; just under 95% were seen once. Selected positively for CCR7 and CD45RO-negative, naive CD8 cells excluded terminally differentiated effector memory CD45RA+ cells. Sequencing was performed on naive CD8+ T cells sorted from blood. This TCR came from a man between 18 and 35 years old in good health.

CDR3 coding DNA: TGTGCCAGCAGCGCCCGTCCGGGACTAGTAGGTGATACGCAGTATTTT. Protein sequence: CASSARPGLVGDTQYF. The chain combines TRBV9 with TRBJ2-3, with 8 bases that match TRBD2. Losses at the gene ends were 3 bases for V and 6 bases for J; bases not matched to a gene: 12. Germline assignment: CDR1 SGDLS and CDR2 YYNGEE. The CDR3 extends over 16 amino acids.